This T cell receptor beta chain was observed in a study of CD4 T cells in relation to SARS-CoV-2 and coronaviruses. As for the study in general: The restricting HLA molecule for shared crossreactive spike epitopes was mapped.

Assay: immunoSEQ multiplex PCR; the TCRdb copy retains only in-frame clones and omits some. The sample includes around 15,000 clones, around four fifths of them seen just once. Losses at the gene ends were 6 bases for V and 9 bases for J; bases not matched to a gene: 14. The CDR3 has 15 amino acids. Germline-derived CDR1 and CDR2 are MNHNS and SASEGT. The study, taken as a whole, reports: Crossreactive clones expanded significantly less to SARS-CoV-2 than monoreactive clones.

The unexposed donors gave CD4+ T cells in 2011-2018, prior to COVID-19. CD4+ T cells were isolated from the cells after about nine days of culture. Unexposed-donor CD4+ T cells were probed with SARS-CoV-2 S/N and four cold-coronavirus spikes, cells permitting. Each well had 2.1 million or so PBMCs in 5% human AB serum with IL-2. About this clone itself: What it binds is not known.

What was sequenced was CD4+ T cells from PBMCs, cultured in vitro. This chain joins TRBV6-1 and TRBJ2-4; TRBD2 aligns across 7 bases. This clonotype was obtained from a human donor in good health. The CDR3 coding sequence is TGTGCCAGCAGGATGTCGAGTTCGGAGCGGGGCATTCAGTACTTC. Translation: CASRMSSSERGIQYF.